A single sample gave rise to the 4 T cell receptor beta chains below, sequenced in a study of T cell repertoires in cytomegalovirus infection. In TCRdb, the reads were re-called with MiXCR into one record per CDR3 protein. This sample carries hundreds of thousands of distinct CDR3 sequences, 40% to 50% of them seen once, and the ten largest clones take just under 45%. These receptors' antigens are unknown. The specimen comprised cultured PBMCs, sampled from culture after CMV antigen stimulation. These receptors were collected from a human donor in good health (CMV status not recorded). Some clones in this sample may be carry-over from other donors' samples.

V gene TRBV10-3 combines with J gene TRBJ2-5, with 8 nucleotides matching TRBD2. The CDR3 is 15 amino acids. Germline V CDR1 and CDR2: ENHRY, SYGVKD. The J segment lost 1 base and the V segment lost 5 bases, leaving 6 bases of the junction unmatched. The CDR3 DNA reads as TGTGCCATCAGTCCAGCGGGAGATACCCAAGAGACCCAGTACTTC. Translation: CAISPAGDTQETQYF.

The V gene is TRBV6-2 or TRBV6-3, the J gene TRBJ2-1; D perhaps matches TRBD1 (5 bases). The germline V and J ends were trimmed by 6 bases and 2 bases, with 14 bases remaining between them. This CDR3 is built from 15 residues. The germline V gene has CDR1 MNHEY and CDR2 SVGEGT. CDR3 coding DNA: TGTGCCAGCAGCGCCGACTGGGGCACCTACAATGAGCAGTTCTTC. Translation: CASSADWGTYNEQFF.

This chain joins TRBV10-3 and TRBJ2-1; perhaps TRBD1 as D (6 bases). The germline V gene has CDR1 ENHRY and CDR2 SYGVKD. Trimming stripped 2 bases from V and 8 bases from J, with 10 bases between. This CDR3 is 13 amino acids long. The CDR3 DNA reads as TGTGCCATCAGTGAGGGGGGCCTCGATGAGCAGTTCTTC. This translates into CAISEGGLDEQFF.

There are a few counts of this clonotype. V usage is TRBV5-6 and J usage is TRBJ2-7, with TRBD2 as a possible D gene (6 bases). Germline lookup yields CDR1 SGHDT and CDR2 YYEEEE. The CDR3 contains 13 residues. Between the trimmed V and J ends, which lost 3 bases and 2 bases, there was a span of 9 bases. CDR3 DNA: TGTGCCAGCAGCTGGGGACTGGCCTACGAGCAGTACTTC. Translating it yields CASSWGLAYEQYF.